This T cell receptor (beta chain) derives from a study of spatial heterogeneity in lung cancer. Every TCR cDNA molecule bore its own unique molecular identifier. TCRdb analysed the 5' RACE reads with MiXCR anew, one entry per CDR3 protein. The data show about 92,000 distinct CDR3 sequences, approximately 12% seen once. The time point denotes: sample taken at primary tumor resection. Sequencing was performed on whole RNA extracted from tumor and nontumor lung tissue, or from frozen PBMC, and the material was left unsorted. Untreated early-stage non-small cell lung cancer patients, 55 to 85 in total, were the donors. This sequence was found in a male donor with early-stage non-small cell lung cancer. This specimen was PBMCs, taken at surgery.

The CDR3 nucleotides are TGTGCCAGCAGGACGACAGGAGAGTATCAGCCCCAGCATTTT. Its translation: CASRTTGEYQPQHF. The chain has TRBV6-5 and TRBJ1-5; TRBD1 is a possible D gene (6 bases). Germline V gene sequence: CDR1 MNHEY, CDR2 SVGAGI. This CDR3 region has 14 residues. V was pared by 6 bases and J by 5 bases, with 14 bases between.